These 10 T cell receptor beta chains originate from one sample sequenced in a study of vaccination and CD4 T cells after COVID-19. Treatment denoted: approximately 11-day PBMC culture with coronavirus spike peptide pools or control peptides (ViraFEST assay). An Oncomine TCR Beta short-read assay was used to sequence the DNA from cultured CD4+ T cells. TCRdb reanalysed the PCR reads using MiXCR and keeps one entry per CDR3 protein. Of about 19,000 distinct CDR3 sequences listed, around 50% are singletons. These receptors are not linked to any known antigen. Sequenced input: CD4+ T cells from blood, cultured in vitro. The receptors were gathered from a human donor who had recovered from COVID-19.

This clonotype was seen a handful of times. The chain employs TRBV12-3 or TRBV12-4 and TRBJ1-1; weak D call: TRBD1 (5 bases). The CDR3 has 14 amino acids. The V gene lost 8 bases and the J gene lost 0 bases, with 13 bases spanning the gap. The CDR3 DNA is TGTGCCAGCCTTCAGGGTGGCGTGAACACTGAAGCTTTCTTT. As protein: CASLQGGVNTEAFF.

This clonotype was seen a few times. This chain links TRBV24-1 with TRBJ1-5; D possibly corresponds to TRBD1 (6 bases). The germline V gene has CDR1 KGHDR and CDR2 SFDVKD. The ends were cut back, 2 bases at V and 3 bases at J, with 7 bases in the middle. The CDR3 is 14 amino acids. The CDR3 sequence: CATSDSGANQPQHF. DNA of the CDR3: TGTGCCACCAGTGATTCGGGGGCCAATCAGCCCCAGCATTTT.

CDR3 sequence (DNA): TGTGCCAGTAGTAGAACAGGGGGCGCTTACACTGAAGCTTTCTTT. This encodes CASSRTGGAYTEAFF. This chain uses TRBV19 with TRBJ1-1; TRBD1 agrees at 9 bases. The CDR3 loop spans 15 amino acids. V shed 4 bases and J 3 bases; nucleotides not matched to a gene: 6. Germline V gives CDR1 LNHDA, CDR2 SQIVND (reference sequence).

The V gene is TRBV4-1, the J gene TRBJ1-1; unclear D gene. This CDR3 comprises 13 residues. V lost 2 bases and J 5 bases, leaving 9 bases between the germline ends. In germline, CDR1 is MGHRA, CDR2 YSYEKL. CDR3 protein: CASSQTRETEAFF. The CDR3 DNA follows: TGCGCCAGCAGCCAAACGCGGGAAACTGAAGCTTTCTTT.

The rearrangement uses TRBV24-1 and TRBJ2-3; D not resolved. CDR1 and CDR2 from the germline V gene are KGHDR and SFDVKD. The CDR3 extends over 12 amino acids. Trimming pared 4 bases from V and 5 bases from J, leaving 6 bases between. CDR3 protein: CATSDSGDTQYF. CDR3 DNA sequence: TGTGCCACCAGTGACTCTGGAGATACGCAGTATTTT.

J is TRBJ1-6 and V is TRBV10-3; the D gene is possibly TRBD1 (5 bases). The germline gives CDR1 ENHRY, CDR2 SYGVKD. This CDR3 spans 12 amino acids. Trimming pared 6 bases from V and 8 bases from J, leaving 8 bases between. The CDR3 DNA reads TGTGCCATCAGACAAGGGGATTCACCCCTCCACTTT. Translation gives CAIRQGDSPLHF.

Comments on this clonotype: A junction end diverges from the germline sequence, so it may reflect a read error. The chain is built from TRBV6-1 and TRBJ1-2, with TRBD1 matching over 7 bases. This CDR3 is 14 amino acids long. Looked up from germline, CDR1 is MNHNS and CDR2 is SASEGT. The CDR3 sequence: CASSLTGIHYGYTF. In DNA, the CDR3 is TGTGCCAGCAGCTTGACAGGGATCCACTACGGCTACACCTTC.

This clonotype was seen a handful of times. The chain is built from TRBV6-1 and TRBJ2-7; D is perhaps TRBD1 (6 bases). Germline-derived CDR1 and CDR2 are MNHNS and SASEGT. The CDR3 has 13 amino acids. Trimming pared 1 base from V and 6 bases from J, leaving 10 bases between. In DNA form, the CDR3 reads TGTGCCAGCAGTGAAGGCTACAGGGCCGAGCAGTACTTC. It translates to CASSEGYRAEQYF.

This clonotype was detected a few times. This sequence joins TRBV7-9 and TRBJ1-3; 9 bases are shared with TRBD1. Unmatched junction bases numbered 7, after V lost 5 bases and J lost 2 bases. Germline CDR1 and CDR2: SEHNR and FQNEAQ (reference sequence). The CDR3 is 16 residues long. CDR3 region: CASSLRDRVPGNTIYF. CDR3 sequence (DNA): TGTGCCAGCAGCCTCCGGGACAGGGTCCCTGGAAACACCATATATTTT.

The V call is TRBV20-1, the J call TRBJ2-7, with unresolved D. Trimming took 3 bases from V and 5 from J, leaving 11 bases between them. This CDR3 comprises 12 residues. Germline V gives CDR1 DFQATT, CDR2 SNEGSKA (reference sequence). The CDR3: CSASRTVHEQYF. In nucleotides, the CDR3 is TGCAGTGCTAGCAGGACGGTTCACGAGCAGTACTTC.